This entry lists 14 T cell receptor beta chains sequenced from one sample in a study of regulatory T cells in long-lasting Graves disease. Time point described: newly diagnosed GD, antithyroid drugs for less than 3 months. Scientists built the TCR library using RNA that was extracted from PBMCs. Library construction for TCR beta used iRepertoire HTBI primers and Arm-PCR of CDR3 regions. TCRdb called the multiplex PCR reads again in MiXCR, with one record for every CDR3 protein. The sample lists approximately 400,000 distinct CDR3 sequences; 14% to 15% were seen once. In addition, the sample was reused for a study of T cells in Graves' hyperthyroidism and ophthalmopathy.

Sequenced material: peripheral blood mononuclear cells (PBMCs), taken at new diagnosis, from a patient treated with antithyroid drugs. The receptors were gathered from a woman aged 25 to 45 with Graves disease.

In its sample, this clonotype was seen many times. The genes are TRBV20-1 and TRBJ1-2, with 7 bases lining up with TRBD1. CDR1 is DFQATT and CDR2 is SNEGSKA in the germline V gene (reference sequence). This CDR3 region has 14 residues. The J segment lost 0 bases and the V segment lost 4 bases, leaving 5 bases of the junction unmatched. DNA for the CDR3: TGCAGTGCTACCAGACAGGGCCCTAACTATGGCTACACCTTC. Residues: CSATRQGPNYGYTF.

Many counts were recorded for this clonotype. V usage is TRBV7-8 and J usage is TRBJ2-1; D gene ambiguous. Germline CDR1 reads SGHVS; CDR2 reads FQNEAQ. CDR3 length equals 14 residues. V dropped 1 base and J dropped 9 bases, with 13 bases sitting between them. CDR3 in amino acids: CASSLVSTSTEQFF. The DNA of the CDR3 is TGTGCCAGCAGCTTAGTTTCTACTTCTACTGAGCAGTTCTTC.

This clonotype was observed many times. The chain recombines TRBV30 with TRBJ2-7, with TRBD2 matching 10 bases. The CDR3 length is 14 residues. Germline loops: CDR1 GTSNPN, CDR2 SVGIG (reference sequence). The junction had 9 bases not matched to a gene; V was cut back by 7 bases and J by 3 bases. CDR3 bases: TGTGCCTTACAAACTAGCGGGACAATCTACGAGCAGTACTTC. Residues: CALQTSGTIYEQYF.

The rearrangement links TRBV19 to TRBJ1-6; D is undetermined. CDR1 and CDR2 from the germline V gene are LNHDA and SQIVND (reference sequence). This CDR3 contains 16 residues. Trimming took 9 bases from V and 7 from J, leaving 22 bases between them. The CDR3 spells CASSDIVGSRNSPLHF. The CDR3 region has the DNA TGTGCCAGCAGTGATATAGTCGGTTCTAGAAATTCACCCCTCCACTTT.

In its sample, this clonotype was seen many times. The CDR3 protein is CASGGTSWEQFF. CDR3 DNA sequence: TGTGCCAGCGGAGGGACTAGCTGGGAGCAGTTCTTC. The J gene is TRBJ2-1, the V gene TRBV2, with 9 nucleotides matching TRBD2. Per the germline V gene, CDR1 is SNHLY and CDR2 is FYNNEI. V gave up 8 bases and J gave up 10 bases; unmatched junction bases: 6. The CDR3 spans 12 residues.

This clonotype has ten or more counts. The gene calls are TRBV2 and TRBJ2-3; 9 nucleotides line up with TRBD2. V lost 10 bases to trimming and J lost 5 bases; unmatched junction nucleotides: 19. Germline lookup yields CDR1 SNHLY and CDR2 FYNNEI. CDR3 length equals 17 residues. For the CDR3, the DNA is TGTGCCACCCGACTTTCTAGCGGGACCCTCGCGGGAGATACGCAGTATTTT. It codes for CATRLSSGTLAGDTQYF.

This clonotype was seen only a few times. This may come from a read error, since a much larger clone is one base off. The chain recombines TRBV7-3 with TRBJ2-1, with 9 bases aligning to TRBD2. The trim removed 5 bases at V and 9 bases at J, leaving 14 bases unmatched. This CDR3 has 16 amino acids. Germline loops: CDR1 SGHTA, CDR2 FQGTGA. The CDR3 here is CASSTGGGTSRPEQFF. CDR3 nucleotide sequence: TGTGCCAGCAGCACCGGTGGTGGGACTAGCAGGCCTGAGCAGTTCTTC.

This clonotype has a count of ten or more. One end of the junction varies from germline; a read error may be responsible. The rearrangement links TRBV29-1 to TRBJ2-5, with 12 positions matching TRBD2. The CDR3 loop spans 11 amino acids. Per the germline V gene, CDR1 is SQVTM and CDR2 is ANQGSEA. CDR3 in amino acids: CSVGLAGVLPF. CDR3 DNA: TGCAGCGTTGGACTAGCGGGAGTTCTCCCCTTC. Together with reference TRBV29-1 and TRBJ2-5, the CDR3 gives the full variable domain: SAVISQKPSRDICQRGTSLTIQCQVDSQVTMMFWYRQQPGQSLTLIATANQGSEATYESGFVIDKFPISRPNLTFSTLTVSNMSPEDSSIYLCSVGLAGVLPFGPGTRLLVL.

This clonotype showed up many times. This chain links TRBV5-1 with TRBJ2-7, with 11 bases aligning to TRBD2. V was pared by 1 base and J by 0 bases, with 6 bases of the junction left unmatched. The CDR3 runs to 17 residues. CDR1 is SGHRS and CDR2 is YFSETQ in the germline V gene. The CDR3 nucleotides read TGCGCCAGCAGCTTGACTAGCGGGGGATCGATCTCCTACGAGCAGTACTTC. This translates into CASSLTSGGSISYEQYF.

This clonotype was recorded many times. This rearrangement joins TRBV20-1 to TRBJ1-1, with no clear D. The length of the CDR3 is 13 residues. Trimming stripped 6 bases from V and 5 bases from J, with 16 bases between. CDR1 and CDR2 (germline): DFQATT, SNEGSKA (reference sequence). CDR3 loop: CSAEYRVVTEAFF. The CDR3 DNA sequence: TGCAGTGCGGAGTATAGGGTCGTAACTGAAGCTTTCTTT.

At least ten counts were recorded for this clonotype. The chain joins TRBV7-9 to TRBJ2-7, with 11 bases matching TRBD1. Unmatched junction bases numbered 6, after V lost 5 bases and J lost 3 bases. The germline CDR1 and CDR2 sequences are SEHNR and FQNEAQ (reference sequence). The CDR3 loop spans 15 amino acids. CDR3 coding DNA: TGTGCCAGCAGCCCACCGGGGACAGGGGGCTACGAGCAGTACTTC. The encoded protein is CASSPPGTGGYEQYF.

Many counts were recorded for this clonotype. The chain employs TRBV7-9 and TRBJ2-7; tentatively, D is TRBD1 (5 bases). V was shortened by 6 bases and J by 0 bases, with 15 bases between the two germline ends. Germline CDR1 is SEHNR and CDR2 is FQNEAQ (reference sequence). The CDR3 totals 15 residues. The CDR3 nucleotides read TGTGCCAGCAGGTTTGACTTAGGGGTCTCCTACGAGCAGTACTTC. Translated, it gives CASRFDLGVSYEQYF.

The sample holds a few counts of this clonotype. The DNA of the CDR3 is TGCAGCGTCCCCCGGACCGGGGAGCTGTTTTTT. It encodes CSVPRTGELFF. V gene TRBV29-1 combines with J gene TRBJ2-2; D gene unclear. This CDR3 spans 11 amino acids. Deletions cut 6 bases from V and 5 bases from J, with 7 bases between. Germline CDR1 SQVTM, CDR2 ANQGSEA.

The gene calls are TRBV20-1 and TRBJ1-5; D gene ambiguous. The germline gives CDR1 DFQATT, CDR2 SNEGSKA (reference sequence). The V end lost 2 bases, the J end lost 4 bases, and 12 bases lay between the germline ends. This CDR3 has 14 residues. This CDR3 reads CSARRPERNQPQHF. In DNA form, the CDR3 reads TGCAGTGCTAGACGCCCAGAGCGGAATCAGCCCCAGCATTTT.